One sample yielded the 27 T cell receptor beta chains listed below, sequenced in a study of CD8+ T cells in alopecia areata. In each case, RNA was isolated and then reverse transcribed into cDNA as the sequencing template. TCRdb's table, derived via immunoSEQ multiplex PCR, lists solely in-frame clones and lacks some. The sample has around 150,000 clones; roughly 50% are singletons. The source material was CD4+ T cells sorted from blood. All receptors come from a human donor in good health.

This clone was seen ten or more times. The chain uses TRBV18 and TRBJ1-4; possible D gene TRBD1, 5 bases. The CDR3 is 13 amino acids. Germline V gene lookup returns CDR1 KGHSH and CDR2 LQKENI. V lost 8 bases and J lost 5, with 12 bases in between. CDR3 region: CASARRDNEKLFF. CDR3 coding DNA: TGTGCCAGCGCCCGGAGGGACAATGAAAAACTGTTTTTT.

The CDR3 DNA reads TGTGCCTGGAGAGAGCACCCGAGCACAGATACGCAGTATTTT. As protein: CAWREHPSTDTQYF. The chain carries TRBV30 and TRBJ2-3; D remains unclear. This CDR3 is 14 amino acids long. V was shortened by 3 bases and J by 0 bases, with 10 bases between the two germline ends. Germline CDR1 reads GTSNPN; CDR2 reads SVGIG (reference sequence). The variable domain in full, completed from reference TRBV30 and TRBJ2-3, reads SQTIHQWPATLVQPVGSPLSLECTVEGTSNPNLYWYRQAAGRGLQLLFYSVGIGQISSEVPQNLSASRPQDRQFILSSKKLLLSDSGFYLCAWREHPSTDTQYFGPGTRLTVL.

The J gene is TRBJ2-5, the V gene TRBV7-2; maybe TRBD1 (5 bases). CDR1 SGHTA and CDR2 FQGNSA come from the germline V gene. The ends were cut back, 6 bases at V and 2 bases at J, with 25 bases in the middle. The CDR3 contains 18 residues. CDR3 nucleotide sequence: TGTGCCAGCAGTCTCGACAGCCTCTCAGCCGGTGCTCAAGAGACCCAGTACTTC. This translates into CASSLDSLSAGAQETQYF. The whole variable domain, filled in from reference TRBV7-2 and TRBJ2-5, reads GAGVSQSPSNKVTEKGKDVELRCDPISGHTALYWYRQSLGQGLEFLIYFQGNSAPDKSGLPSDRFSAERTGGSVSTLTIQRTQQEDSAVYLCASSLDSLSAGAQETQYFGPGTRLLVL.

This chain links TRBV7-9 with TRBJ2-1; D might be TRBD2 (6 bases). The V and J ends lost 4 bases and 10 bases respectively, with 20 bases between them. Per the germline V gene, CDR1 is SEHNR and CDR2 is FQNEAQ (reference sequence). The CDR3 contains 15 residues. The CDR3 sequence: CASSSDSRWGVEQFF. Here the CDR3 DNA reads TGTGCCAGCAGCTCTGACAGCCGATGGGGGGTAGAGCAGTTCTTC. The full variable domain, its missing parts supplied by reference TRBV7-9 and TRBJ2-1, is DTGVSQNPRHKITKRGQNVTFRCDPISEHNRLYWYRQTLGQGPEFLTYFQNEAQLEKSRLLSDRFSAERPKGSFSTLEIQRTEQGDSAMYLCASSSDSRWGVEQFFGPGTRLTVL.

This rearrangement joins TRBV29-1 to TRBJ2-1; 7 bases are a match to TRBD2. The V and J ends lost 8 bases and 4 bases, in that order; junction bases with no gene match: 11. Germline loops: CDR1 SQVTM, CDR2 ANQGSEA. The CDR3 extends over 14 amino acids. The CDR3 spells CSHQTSVKYNEQFF. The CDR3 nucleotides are TGCAGCCACCAAACTAGCGTTAAATACAATGAGCAGTTCTTC.

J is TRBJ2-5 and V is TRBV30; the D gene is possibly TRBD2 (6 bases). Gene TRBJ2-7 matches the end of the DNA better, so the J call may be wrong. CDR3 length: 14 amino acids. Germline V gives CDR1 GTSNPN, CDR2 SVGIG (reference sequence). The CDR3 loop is CAWSLGTFLREQYF. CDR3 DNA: TGTGCCTGGAGCCTCGGGACTTTTTTGCGCGAGCAGTACTTC.

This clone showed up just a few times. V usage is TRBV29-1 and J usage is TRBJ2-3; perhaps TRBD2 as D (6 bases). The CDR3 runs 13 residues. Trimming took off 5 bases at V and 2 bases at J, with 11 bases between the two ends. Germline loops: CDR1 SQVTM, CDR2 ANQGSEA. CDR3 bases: TGCAGCGTTCGTGGGAGGACCACAGATACGCAGTATTTT. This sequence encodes CSVRGRTTDTQYF.

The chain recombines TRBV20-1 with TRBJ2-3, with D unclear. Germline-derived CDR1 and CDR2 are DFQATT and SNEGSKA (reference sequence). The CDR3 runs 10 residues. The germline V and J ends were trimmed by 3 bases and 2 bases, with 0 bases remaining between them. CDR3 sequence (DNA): TGCAGTGCTAGCACAGATACGCAGTATTTT. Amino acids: CSASTDTQYF.

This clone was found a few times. The CDR3 DNA reads as TGTGCCAGCAGCGCGGGACAGGGGATTGATACGCAGTATTTT. Amino acid sequence: CASSAGQGIDTQYF. J is TRBJ2-3 and V is TRBV7-9; TRBD1 aligns across 10 bases. The CDR3 loop spans 14 amino acids. V was clipped by 5 bases and J by 6 bases; unmatched bases: 5. The germline CDR1 and CDR2 sequences are SEHNR and FQNEAQ (reference sequence).

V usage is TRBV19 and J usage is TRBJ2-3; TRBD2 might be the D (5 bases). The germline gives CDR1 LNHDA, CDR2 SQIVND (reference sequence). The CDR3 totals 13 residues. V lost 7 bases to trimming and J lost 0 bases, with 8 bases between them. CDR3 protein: CASNGGSTDTQYF. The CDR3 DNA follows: TGTGCCAGTAACGGCGGGAGCACAGATACGCAGTATTTT.

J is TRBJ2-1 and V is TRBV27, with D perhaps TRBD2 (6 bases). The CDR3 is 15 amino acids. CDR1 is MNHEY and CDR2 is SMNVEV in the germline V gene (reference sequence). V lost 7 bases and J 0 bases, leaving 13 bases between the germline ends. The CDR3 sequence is CASTMEGSSYNEQFF. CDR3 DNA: TGTGCCAGCACCATGGAGGGTAGCTCCTACAATGAGCAGTTCTTC.

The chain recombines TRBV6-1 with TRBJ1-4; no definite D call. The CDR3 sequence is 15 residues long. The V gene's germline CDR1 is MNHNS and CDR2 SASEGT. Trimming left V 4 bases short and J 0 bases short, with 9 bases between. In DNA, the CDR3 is TGTGCCAGCAGTGGCCACAGAGCAACTAATGAAAAACTGTTTTTT. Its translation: CASSGHRATNEKLFF.

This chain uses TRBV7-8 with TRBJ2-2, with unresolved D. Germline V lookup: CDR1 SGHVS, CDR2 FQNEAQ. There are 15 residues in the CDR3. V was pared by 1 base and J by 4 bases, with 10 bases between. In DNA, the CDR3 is TGTGCCAGCAGCTTAGTTCAGGCTAGCACCGGGGAGCTGTTTTTT. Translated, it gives CASSLVQASTGELFF.

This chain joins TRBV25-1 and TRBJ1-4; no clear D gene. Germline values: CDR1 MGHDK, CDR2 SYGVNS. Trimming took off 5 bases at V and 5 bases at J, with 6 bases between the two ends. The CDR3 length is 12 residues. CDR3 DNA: TGTGCCAGCAGTAGGATCAATGAAAAACTGTTTTTT. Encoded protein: CASSRINEKLFF.

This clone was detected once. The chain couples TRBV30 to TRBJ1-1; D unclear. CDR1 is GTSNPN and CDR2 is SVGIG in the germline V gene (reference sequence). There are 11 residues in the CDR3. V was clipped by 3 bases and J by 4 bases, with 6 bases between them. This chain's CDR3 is CAWRAGTEAFF. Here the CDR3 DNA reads TGTGCCTGGAGGGCAGGCACTGAAGCTTTCTTT.

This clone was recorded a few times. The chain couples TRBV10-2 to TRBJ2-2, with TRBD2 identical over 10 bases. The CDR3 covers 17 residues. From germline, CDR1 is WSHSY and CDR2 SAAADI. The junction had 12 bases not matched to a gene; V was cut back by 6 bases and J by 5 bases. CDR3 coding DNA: TGCGCCAGCAGGGCAGTAAGCGGGAGGGCCCAGACCGGGGAGCTGTTTTTT. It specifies CASRAVSGRAQTGELFF.

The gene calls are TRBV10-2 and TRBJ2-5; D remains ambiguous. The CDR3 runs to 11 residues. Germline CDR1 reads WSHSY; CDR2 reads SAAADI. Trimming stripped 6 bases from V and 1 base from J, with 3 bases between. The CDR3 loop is CASRFQETQYF. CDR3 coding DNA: TGCGCCAGCAGGTTCCAAGAGACCCAGTACTTC.

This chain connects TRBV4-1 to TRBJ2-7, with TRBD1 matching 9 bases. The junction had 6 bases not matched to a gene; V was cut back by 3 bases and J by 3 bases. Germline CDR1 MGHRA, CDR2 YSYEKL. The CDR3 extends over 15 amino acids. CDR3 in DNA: TGCGCCAGCAGCCAGCCGGGACAGGGTGTCTACGAGCAGTACTTC. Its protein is CASSQPGQGVYEQYF.

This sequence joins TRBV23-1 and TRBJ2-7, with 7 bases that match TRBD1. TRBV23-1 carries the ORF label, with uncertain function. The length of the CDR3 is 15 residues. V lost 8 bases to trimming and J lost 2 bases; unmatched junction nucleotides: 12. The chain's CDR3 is CASDLERDRTYEQYF. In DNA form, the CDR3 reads TGCGCCAGCGATCTCGAAAGGGACAGAACCTACGAGCAGTACTTC.

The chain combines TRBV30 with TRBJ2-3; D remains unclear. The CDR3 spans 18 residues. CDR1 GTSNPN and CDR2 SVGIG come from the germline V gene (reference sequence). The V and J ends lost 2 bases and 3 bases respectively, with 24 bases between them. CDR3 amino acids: CAWSLQRPGPILTDTQYF. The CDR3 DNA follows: TGTGCCTGGAGTCTACAGCGACCGGGCCCCATCCTAACAGATACGCAGTATTTT.

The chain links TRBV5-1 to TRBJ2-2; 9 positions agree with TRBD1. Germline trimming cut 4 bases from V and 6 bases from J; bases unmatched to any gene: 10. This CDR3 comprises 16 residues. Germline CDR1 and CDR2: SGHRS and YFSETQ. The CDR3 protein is CASSPLPGQGAGELFF. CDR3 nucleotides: TGCGCCAGCAGCCCTCTCCCGGGACAGGGAGCCGGGGAGCTGTTTTTT.

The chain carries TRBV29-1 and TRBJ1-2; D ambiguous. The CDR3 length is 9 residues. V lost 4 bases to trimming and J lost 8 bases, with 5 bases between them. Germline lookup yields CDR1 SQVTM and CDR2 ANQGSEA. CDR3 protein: CSVGEGYTF. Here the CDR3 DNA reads TGCAGCGTTGGGGAAGGCTACACCTTC.

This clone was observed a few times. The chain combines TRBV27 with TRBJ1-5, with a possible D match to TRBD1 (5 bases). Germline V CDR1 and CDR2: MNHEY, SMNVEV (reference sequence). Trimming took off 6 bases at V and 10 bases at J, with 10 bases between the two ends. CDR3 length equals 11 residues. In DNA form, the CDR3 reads TGTGCCAGCAGCTCCTGGGGCCCCCAGCATTTT. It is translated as CASSSWGPQHF.

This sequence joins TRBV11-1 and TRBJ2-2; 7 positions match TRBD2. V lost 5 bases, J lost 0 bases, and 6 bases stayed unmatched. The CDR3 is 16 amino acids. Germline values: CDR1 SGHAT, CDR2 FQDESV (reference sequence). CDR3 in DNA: TGTGCCAGCAGCCCCGGCGGGGGTGCGAACACCGGGGAGCTGTTTTTT. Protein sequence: CASSPGGGANTGELFF. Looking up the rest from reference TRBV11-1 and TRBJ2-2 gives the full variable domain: EAEVAQSPRYKITEKSQAVAFWCDPISGHATLYWYRQILGQGPELLVQFQDESVVDDSQLPKDRFSAERLKGVDSTLKIQPAELGDSAMYLCASSPGGGANTGELFFGEGSRLTVL.

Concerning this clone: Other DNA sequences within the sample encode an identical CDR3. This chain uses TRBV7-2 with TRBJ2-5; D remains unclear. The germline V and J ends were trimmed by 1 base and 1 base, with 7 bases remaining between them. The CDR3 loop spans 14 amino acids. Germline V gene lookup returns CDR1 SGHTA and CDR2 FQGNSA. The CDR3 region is CASSLGGTQETQYF. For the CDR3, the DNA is TGTGCCAGCAGCTTAGGGGGAACCCAAGAGACCCAGTACTTC.

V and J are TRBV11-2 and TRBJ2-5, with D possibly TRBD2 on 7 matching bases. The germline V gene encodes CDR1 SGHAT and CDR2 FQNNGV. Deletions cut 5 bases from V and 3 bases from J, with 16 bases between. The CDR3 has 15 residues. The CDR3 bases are TGTGCCAGCAGCCTCCAAGGGGGGGTGGAAGAGACCCAGTACTTC. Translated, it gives CASSLQGGVEETQYF.

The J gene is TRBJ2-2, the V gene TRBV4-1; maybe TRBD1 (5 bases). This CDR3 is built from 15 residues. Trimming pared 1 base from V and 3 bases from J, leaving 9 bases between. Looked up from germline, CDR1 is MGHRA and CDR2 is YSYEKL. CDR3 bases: TGCGCCAGCAGCCAAGGAGACAGAGACACCGGGGAGCTGTTTTTT. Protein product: CASSQGDRDTGELFF.